Each of the 30 T cell receptor beta chains below was sequenced from the same sample in a study of vaccination effects on CD4 cells after COVID-19. Sequencing was preceded by expansion of antigen-specific CD4+ T cells with viral peptide pools in the ViraFEST assay. Culture proceeded for approximately 9 days, and CD4+ T cells were then isolated. The vaccine given was either BNT162b2 or mRNA-1273, in two doses. The repertoire was sequenced with immunoSEQ multiplex PCR; TCRdb's copy has only in-frame clones and lacks some. The sample has around 15,000 clones, around 76% seen once. The antigens for these receptors are not known. The specimen was CD4+ T cells from PBMCs cultured with HCoV-NL63 spike peptides, collected after COVID-19 vaccination. The receptors stem from a human donor who received a COVID-19 vaccine.

The rearrangement joins TRBV14 to TRBJ2-7, with 9 bases that match TRBD1. CDR1 is SGHDN, CDR2 FVKESK, per germline. The CDR3 runs 19 residues. V lost 0 bases and J lost 4; bases outside the gene matches: 16. CDR3 in amino acids: CASSQEPGQGFHSGYEQYF. The CDR3 DNA sequence: TGTGCCAGCAGCCAAGAGCCGGGACAGGGATTCCATTCCGGGTACGAGCAGTACTTC.

J is TRBJ1-6 and V is TRBV6-5, with 9 bases lining up with TRBD1. J gave up 7 bases and V 0 bases, and 1 base lay outside the gene matches. CDR1 and CDR2 (germline): MNHEY, SVGAGI. The CDR3 spans 15 residues. The CDR3 here is CASSYSGQGNSPLHF. The CDR3 nucleotides are TGTGCCAGCAGTTACTCGGGACAGGGCAATTCACCCCTCCACTTT.

This chain connects TRBV27 to TRBJ2-7; TRBD2 matches at 13 bases. The CDR3 has 17 amino acids. V dropped 6 bases and J dropped 6; count of bases not matched to a gene: 14. In germline, CDR1 is MNHEY, CDR2 SMNVEV (reference sequence). DNA of the CDR3: TGTGCCAGCAGCTTCACCGGGACTAGCGGGGTTCCCCTCGAGCAGTACTTC. This gives the protein CASSFTGTSGVPLEQYF.

The rearrangement joins TRBV7-2 to TRBJ1-1; no firm D call. CDR3 length: 13 amino acids. CDR1 SGHTA and CDR2 FQGNSA come from the germline V gene. V dropped 1 base and J dropped 10 bases, with 13 bases sitting between them. This CDR3 is CASSLGVVEGAFF. The CDR3 coding sequence is TGTGCCAGCAGCTTAGGGGTGGTGGAAGGAGCTTTCTTT.

The chain links TRBV6-5 to TRBJ1-5, with D hard to call. V shed 7 bases and J shed 2 bases, with 9 bases lying between them. CDR1 MNHEY and CDR2 SVGAGI come from the germline V gene. This CDR3 contains 13 residues. CDR3 sequence: CASNGVGNQPQHF. The CDR3 nucleotides read TGTGCCAGCAACGGGGTTGGCAATCAGCCCCAGCATTTT.

The chain is built from TRBV6-5 and TRBJ2-5; weak D call: TRBD2 (6 bases). This CDR3 comprises 13 residues. V gave up 5 bases and J gave up 2 bases, with 9 bases separating them. Germline V lookup: CDR1 MNHEY, CDR2 SVGAGI. CDR3 protein: CASSPGTQETQYF. The CDR3 nucleotides read TGTGCCAGCAGTCCCGGGACTCAAGAGACCCAGTACTTC.

This chain uses TRBV30 with TRBJ1-4; 8 bases agree with TRBD1. This CDR3 has 12 residues. Germline V gene lookup returns CDR1 GTSNPN and CDR2 SVGIG (reference sequence). Trimming cost V 7 bases and J 8 bases; bases outside gene matches: 6. The CDR3 nucleotides read TGTGCCTCGGACAGGGCGGGAGAAAAACTGTTTTTT. Residues: CASDRAGEKLFF. The variable domain in full, with the rest retrieved from reference TRBV30 and TRBJ1-4, is SQTIHQWPATLVQPVGSPLSLECTVEGTSNPNLYWYRQAAGRGLQLLFYSVGIGQISSEVPQNLSASRPQDRQFILSSKKLLLSDSGFYLCASDRAGEKLFFGSGTQLSVL.

The chain combines TRBV7-9 with TRBJ2-3; D is unclear. Trimming took off 1 base at V and 1 base at J, with 12 bases between the two ends. CDR3 size: 16 residues. Germline V gives CDR1 SEHNR, CDR2 FQNEAQ (reference sequence). CDR3 nucleotide sequence: TGTGCCAGCAGCTTAGTCCTGAACGGGCGCACAGATACGCAGTATTTT. It encodes CASSLVLNGRTDTQYF.

The V and J genes are TRBV28 and TRBJ2-7; tentatively, D is TRBD2 (5 bases). Trimming pared 8 bases from V and 0 bases from J, leaving 17 bases between. Germline loops: CDR1 MDHEN, CDR2 SYDVKM. The CDR3 runs to 15 residues. This CDR3 reads CASGTGGGPSYEQYF. The CDR3 bases are TGTGCCAGCGGCACCGGAGGCGGACCCTCCTACGAGCAGTACTTC.

V gene TRBV30 combines with J gene TRBJ1-3; maybe TRBD1 (6 bases). The CDR3 has 18 amino acids. Trimming shortened V by 2 bases and J by 2 bases, and 22 bases separated the two germline ends. From germline, CDR1 is GTSNPN and CDR2 SVGIG (reference sequence). The CDR3 nucleotides are TGTGCCTGGAGTTTCATCGGGGACATAAGAACCCCTGGAAACACCATATATTTT. Amino acids: CAWSFIGDIRTPGNTIYF.

This clone was recorded once. The chain joins TRBV19 to TRBJ1-4; TRBD1 agrees at 7 bases. The trim removed 6 bases at V and 5 bases at J, leaving 12 bases unmatched. The germline V gene encodes CDR1 LNHDA and CDR2 SQIVND (reference sequence). CDR3 length: 16 amino acids. Here the CDR3 reads CASSSPPGGRNEKLFF. The CDR3 region has the DNA TGTGCCAGTAGCAGTCCACCAGGGGGAAGAAATGAAAAACTGTTTTTT.

The chain employs TRBV4-2 and TRBJ2-7, with a weak D call TRBD1 (5 bases). V lost 5 bases and J lost 3, with 14 bases in between. Germline V gives CDR1 LGHNA, CDR2 YNFKEQ. The CDR3 consists of 14 residues. Here the CDR3 reads CASSARQTSYEQYF. DNA of the CDR3: TGTGCCAGCAGCGCCCGACAGACGAGCTACGAGCAGTACTTC.

The chain joins TRBV3-1 (or the pseudogene TRBV3-2) to TRBJ2-5; possibly TRBD2 for D (5 bases). This CDR3 is built from 13 residues. CDR1 and CDR2 from the germline V gene are LGHDT and YNNKEL (reference sequence). V gave up 4 bases and J gave up 2 bases, with 8 bases separating them. CDR3 sequence (DNA): TGTGCCAGCAGCCTTCGGGGACAAGAGACCCAGTACTTC. Protein sequence: CASSLRGQETQYF.

V and J are TRBV30 and TRBJ2-7; D is unresolved. The germline gives CDR1 GTSNPN, CDR2 SVGIG (reference sequence). V lost 0 bases, J lost 4 bases, and 7 bases lay in between. The CDR3 contains 12 residues. This CDR3 is CAWSVSSYEQYF. In DNA, the CDR3 is TGTGCCTGGAGTGTGTCTTCATACGAGCAGTACTTC. The full variable domain, with the rest looked up from reference TRBV30 and TRBJ2-7, is SQTIHQWPATLVQPVGSPLSLECTVEGTSNPNLYWYRQAAGRGLQLLFYSVGIGQISSEVPQNLSASRPQDRQFILSSKKLLLSDSGFYLCAWSVSSYEQYFGPGTRLTVT.

By sample fraction, this clone is large. The V and J genes are TRBV5-6 and TRBJ1-6; no firm D call. This CDR3 is 17 amino acids long. Germline V gene sequence: CDR1 SGHDT, CDR2 YYEEEE. V lost 1 base to trimming and J lost 4 bases, with 15 bases between them. The CDR3 reads CASSLRVRPPYNSPLHF. CDR3 sequence (DNA): TGTGCCAGCAGCTTGAGGGTCCGACCGCCGTATAATTCACCCCTCCACTTT.

The gene calls are TRBV11-3 and TRBJ2-1; a possible D gene is TRBD2 (6 bases). The ends were cut back, 4 bases at V and 6 bases at J, with 10 bases in the middle. The germline V gene encodes CDR1 SGHNT and CDR2 YENEEA. The CDR3 extends over 13 amino acids. The CDR3 DNA reads as TGTGCCAGCAGCTCGCTAGCGAGCAATGAGCAGTTCTTC. Residues: CASSSLASNEQFF.

This sequence joins TRBV28 and TRBJ1-2; 11 bases fit TRBD1. The CDR3 spans 14 residues. J was trimmed by 7 bases and V by 7 bases; bases with no gene match: 8. Germline CDR1 is MDHEN and CDR2 is SYDVKM. The CDR3 protein is CASKTGTGGFGYTF. CDR3 DNA: TGTGCCAGCAAAACCGGGACAGGGGGGTTTGGCTACACCTTC.

V and J are TRBV14 and TRBJ1-3, with no clear D. The V end was cut by 2 bases, the J end by 0 bases, with 2 bases between. This CDR3 region has 13 residues. Germline loops: CDR1 SGHDN, CDR2 FVKESK. CDR3 region: CASSQNSGNTIYF. DNA of the CDR3: TGTGCCAGCAGCCAAAACTCTGGAAACACCATATATTTT. The whole variable domain, filled in from reference TRBV14 and TRBJ1-3, reads EAGVTQFPSHSVIEKGQTVTLRCDPISGHDNLYWYRRVMGKEIKFLLHFVKESKQDESGMPNNRFLAERTGGTYSTLKVQPAELEDSGVYFCASSQNSGNTIYFGEGSWLTVV.

This sequence joins TRBV19 and TRBJ2-1; D may be TRBD1 (5 bases). CDR3 length: 13 amino acids. Germline V gene sequence: CDR1 LNHDA, CDR2 SQIVND (reference sequence). The germline V and J ends were trimmed by 5 bases and 7 bases, with 12 bases remaining between them. CDR3 amino acids: CASSGAFGNEQFF. The CDR3 DNA is TGTGCCAGTAGTGGGGCTTTTGGAAATGAGCAGTTCTTC.

This clone was detected once. The chain carries TRBV5-6 and TRBJ2-7, with 10 bases matching TRBD1. CDR1 SGHDT and CDR2 YYEEEE come from the germline V gene. CDR3 length equals 16 residues. Trimming cost V 1 base and J 1 base; bases outside gene matches: 5. CDR3 sequence: CASSLFRDRGSYEQYF. The CDR3, as DNA: TGTGCCAGCAGCTTGTTTCGGGACAGGGGATCCTACGAGCAGTACTTC.

The chain recombines TRBV9 with TRBJ2-3; D perhaps matches TRBD2 (6 bases). From germline, CDR1 is SGDLS and CDR2 YYNGEE. Trimming removed 0 bases from V and 0 bases from J, with 11 bases in between. This CDR3 is built from 16 residues. CDR3 residues: CASSVEPGTSTDTQYF. In DNA form, the CDR3 reads TGTGCCAGCAGCGTAGAACCAGGGACTAGCACAGATACGCAGTATTTT.

This clone has just one count. The chain recombines TRBV30 with TRBJ2-3, with D maybe TRBD2 (5 bases). The germline V gene encodes CDR1 GTSNPN and CDR2 SVGIG (reference sequence). V shed 0 bases and J shed 4 bases, with 8 bases lying between them. The CDR3 has 13 residues. CDR3 DNA sequence: TGTGCCTGGAGTGTAATGGAGGCAGATACGCAGTATTTT. This gives the protein CAWSVMEADTQYF.

This chain connects TRBV19 to TRBJ2-2; D perhaps matches TRBD1 (6 bases). This CDR3 spans 14 amino acids. Germline V gene data show CDR1 as LNHDA and CDR2 as SQIVND (reference sequence). Trimming cost V 5 bases and J 5 bases, with 12 bases left between them. CDR3 nucleotides: TGTGCCAGTAGTCAGGGGTTTGGGACCGGGGAGCTGTTTTTT. This gives the protein CASSQGFGTGELFF.

The rearrangement links TRBV5-6 to TRBJ2-5; TRBD2 is a possible D gene (5 bases). The V end was cut by 5 bases, the J end by 5 bases, with 16 bases between. The CDR3 is made up of 14 amino acids. CDR1 is SGHDT and CDR2 is YYEEEE in the germline V gene. The CDR3 bases are TGTGCCAGCAGGGGCCGTGGCAGAGGGGAGACCCAGTACTTC. Translation: CASRGRGRGETQYF.

In nucleotides, the CDR3 is TGTGCCAGCAGTCCCGGGACAGGGAATTTCGGCTACACCTTC. It is translated as CASSPGTGNFGYTF. The chain has TRBV2 and TRBJ1-2; 9 bases fit TRBD1. Germline assignment: CDR1 SNHLY and CDR2 FYNNEI. V shed 5 bases, J shed 8 bases, and the junction held 9 bases outside the gene matches. The CDR3 is 14 residues long.

The CDR3 nucleotides read TGTGCCAGCAGACAGAGTCTTAATGAAAAACTGTTTTTT. Translation gives CASRQSLNEKLFF. The V and J genes are TRBV6-6 and TRBJ1-4; D gene uncertain. Trimming cost V 6 bases and J 4 bases, with 9 bases left between them. Germline CDR1 is MNHNY and CDR2 is SVGAGI (reference sequence). The CDR3 has 13 residues.

This clone was seen a handful of times. The rearrangement joins TRBV2 to TRBJ2-5; 7 bases map to TRBD2. There are 17 residues in the CDR3. The germline V gene encodes CDR1 SNHLY and CDR2 FYNNEI. The ends lost 4 bases at V and 4 bases at J; junction bases unmatched: 15. The CDR3 coding sequence is TGTGCCAGCAGTGGGGCGTGGTTGAGGGAGGGCATAGAGACCCAGTACTTC. It codes for CASSGAWLREGIETQYF.

In this sample, this clone turned up once. This chain links TRBV28 with TRBJ2-1; D is perhaps TRBD2 (6 bases). V lost 3 bases and J 5 bases, leaving 11 bases between the germline ends. The germline V gene has CDR1 MDHEN and CDR2 SYDVKM. This CDR3 is built from 14 residues. This chain's CDR3 is CASSFQRANNEQFF. Here the CDR3 DNA reads TGTGCCAGCAGTTTCCAGCGGGCAAACAATGAGCAGTTCTTC.

The chain carries TRBV5-1 and TRBJ2-2; a weak D match, TRBD1 (6 bases). There are 15 residues in the CDR3. Trimming removed 3 bases at V and 5 bases at J, with 14 bases between. CDR1 is SGHRS, CDR2 YFSETQ, per germline. The chain's CDR3 is CASSSGHQLTGELFF. CDR3 nucleotides: TGCGCCAGCAGCTCGGGACACCAATTAACCGGGGAGCTGTTTTTT.

The chain combines TRBV19 with TRBJ2-1, with 12 bases fitting TRBD2. Per the germline V gene, CDR1 is LNHDA and CDR2 is SQIVND (reference sequence). Trimming removed 6 bases from V and 3 bases from J; junction bases left unmatched: 3. The CDR3 spans 15 residues. CDR3 loop: CASSRLAGVYNEQFF. In DNA, the CDR3 is TGTGCCAGTAGCAGACTAGCGGGAGTCTACAATGAGCAGTTCTTC. The variable domain in full, with the rest retrieved from reference TRBV19 and TRBJ2-1, is DGGITQSPKYLFRKEGQNVTLSCEQNLNHDAMYWYRQDPGQGLRLIYYSQIVNDFQKGDIAEGYSVSREKKESFPLTVTSAQKNPTAFYLCASSRLAGVYNEQFFGPGTRLTVL.